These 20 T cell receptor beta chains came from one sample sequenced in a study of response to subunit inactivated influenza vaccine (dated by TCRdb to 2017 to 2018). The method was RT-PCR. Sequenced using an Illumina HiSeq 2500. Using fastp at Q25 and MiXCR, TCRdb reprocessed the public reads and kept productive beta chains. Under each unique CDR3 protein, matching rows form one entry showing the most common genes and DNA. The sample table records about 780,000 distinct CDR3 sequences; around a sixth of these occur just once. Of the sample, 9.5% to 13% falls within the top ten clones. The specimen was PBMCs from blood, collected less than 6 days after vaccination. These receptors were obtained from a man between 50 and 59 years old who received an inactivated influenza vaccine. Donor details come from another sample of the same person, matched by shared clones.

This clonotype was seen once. The CDR3 here is CASSRGETEAFF. The CDR3 nucleotides read TGTGCCAGCAGCAGGGGGGAAACTGAAGCTTTCTTT. The chain couples TRBV7-9 to TRBJ1-1, with D maybe TRBD1 (6 bases). The CDR3 covers 12 residues. The V end lost 5 bases, the J end lost 5 bases, and 9 bases lay between the germline ends. Germline lookup yields CDR1 SEHNR and CDR2 FQNEAQ (reference sequence).

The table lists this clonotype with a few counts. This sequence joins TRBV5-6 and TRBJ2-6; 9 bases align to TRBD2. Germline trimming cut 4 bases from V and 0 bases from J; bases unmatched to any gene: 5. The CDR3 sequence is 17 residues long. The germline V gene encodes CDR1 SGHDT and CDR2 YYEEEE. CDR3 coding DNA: TGTGCCAGCAGCCAAGGACTAGCGTTCTCTGGGGCCAACGTCCTGACTTTC. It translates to CASSQGLAFSGANVLTF.

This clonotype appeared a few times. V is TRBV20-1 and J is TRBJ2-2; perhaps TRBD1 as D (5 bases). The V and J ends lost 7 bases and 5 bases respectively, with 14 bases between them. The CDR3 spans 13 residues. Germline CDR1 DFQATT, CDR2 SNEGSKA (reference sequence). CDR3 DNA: TGCAGTGGAGAAGGGGATCGGACCGGGGAGCTGTTTTTT. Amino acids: CSGEGDRTGELFF.

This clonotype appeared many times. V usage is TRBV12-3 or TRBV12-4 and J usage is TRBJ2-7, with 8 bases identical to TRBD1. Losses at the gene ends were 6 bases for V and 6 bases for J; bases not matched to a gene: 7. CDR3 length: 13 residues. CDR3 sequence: CASSLGQGREQYF. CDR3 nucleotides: TGTGCCAGCAGCCTCGGACAGGGCCGCGAGCAGTACTTC.

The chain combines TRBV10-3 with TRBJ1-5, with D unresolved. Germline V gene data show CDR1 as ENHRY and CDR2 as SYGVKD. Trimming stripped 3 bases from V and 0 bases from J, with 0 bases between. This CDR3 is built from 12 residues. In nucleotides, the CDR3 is TGTGCCATCAGTGATAGCAATCAGCCCCAGCATTTT. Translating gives CAISDSNQPQHF.

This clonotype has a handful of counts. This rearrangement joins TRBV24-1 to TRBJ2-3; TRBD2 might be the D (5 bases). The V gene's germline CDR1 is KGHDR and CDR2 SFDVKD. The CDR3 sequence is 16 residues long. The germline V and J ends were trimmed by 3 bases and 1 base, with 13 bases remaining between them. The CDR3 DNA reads TGTGCCACCAGTGATAGCGCTAGCCGACGCACAGATACGCAGTATTTT. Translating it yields CATSDSASRRTDTQYF.

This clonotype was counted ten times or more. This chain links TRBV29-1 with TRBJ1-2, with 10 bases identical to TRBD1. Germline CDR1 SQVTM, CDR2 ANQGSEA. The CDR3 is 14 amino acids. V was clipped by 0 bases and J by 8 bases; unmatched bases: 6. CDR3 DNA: TGCAGCGTTGAAGACCGGGACAGGGGCCTAGGCTACACCTTC. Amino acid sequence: CSVEDRDRGLGYTF.

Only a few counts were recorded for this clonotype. The CDR3 bases are TGTGCCAGCAGCTTGGGGCACAGAAGCACAGATACGCAGTATTTT. It codes for CASSLGHRSTDTQYF. The chain recombines TRBV5-5 with TRBJ2-3; the D is unclear. V lost 0 bases and J 0 bases, leaving 8 bases between the germline ends. The germline V gene encodes CDR1 SGHKS and CDR2 YYEKEE (reference sequence). The CDR3 runs to 15 residues.

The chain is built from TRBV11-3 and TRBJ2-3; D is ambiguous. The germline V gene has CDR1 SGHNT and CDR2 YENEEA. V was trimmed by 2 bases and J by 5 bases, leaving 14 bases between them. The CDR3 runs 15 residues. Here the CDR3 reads CASSLYSRVGDTQYF. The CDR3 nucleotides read TGTGCCAGCAGCTTATATTCTAGGGTCGGAGATACGCAGTATTTT.

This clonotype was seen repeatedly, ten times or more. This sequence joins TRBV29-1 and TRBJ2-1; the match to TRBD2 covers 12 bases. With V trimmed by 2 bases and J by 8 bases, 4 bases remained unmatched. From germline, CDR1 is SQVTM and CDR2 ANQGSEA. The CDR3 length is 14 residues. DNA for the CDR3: TGCAGCGTTGAATCTGGACTAGCGGGACATGAGCAGTTCTTC. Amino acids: CSVESGLAGHEQFF.

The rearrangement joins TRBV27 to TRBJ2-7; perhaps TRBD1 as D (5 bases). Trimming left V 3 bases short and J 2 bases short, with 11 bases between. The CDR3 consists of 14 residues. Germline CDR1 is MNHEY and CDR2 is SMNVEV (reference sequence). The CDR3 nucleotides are TGTGCCAGCAGTTTCCGAGACAGCGCCTACGAGCAGTACTTC. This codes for CASSFRDSAYEQYF.

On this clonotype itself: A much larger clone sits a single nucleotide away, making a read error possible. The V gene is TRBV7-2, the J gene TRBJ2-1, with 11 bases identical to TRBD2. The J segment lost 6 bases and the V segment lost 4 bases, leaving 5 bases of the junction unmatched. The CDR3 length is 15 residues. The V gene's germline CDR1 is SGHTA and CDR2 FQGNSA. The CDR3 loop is CASSSTSGIGNEQFF. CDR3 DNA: TGTGCCAGCAGCTCGACTAGCGGGATCGGCAATGAGCAGTTCTTC.

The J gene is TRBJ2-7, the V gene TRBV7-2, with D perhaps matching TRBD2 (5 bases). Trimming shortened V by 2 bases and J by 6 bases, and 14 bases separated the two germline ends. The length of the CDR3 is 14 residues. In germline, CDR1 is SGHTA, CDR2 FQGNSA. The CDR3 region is CASSLMADYGEQYF. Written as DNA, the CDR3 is TGTGCCAGCAGCTTAATGGCCGACTACGGCGAGCAGTACTTC. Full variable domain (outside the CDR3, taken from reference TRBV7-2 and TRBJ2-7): GAGVSQSPSNKVTEKGKDVELRCDPISGHTALYWYRQSLGQGLEFLIYFQGNSAPDKSGLPSDRFSAERTGGSVSTLTIQRTQQEDSAVYLCASSLMADYGEQYFGPGTRLTVT.

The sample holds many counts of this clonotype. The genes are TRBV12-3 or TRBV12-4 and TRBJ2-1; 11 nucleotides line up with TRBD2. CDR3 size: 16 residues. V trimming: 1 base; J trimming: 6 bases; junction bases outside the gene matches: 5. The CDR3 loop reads CASSLVLLAGGNEQFF. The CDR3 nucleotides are TGTGCCAGCAGTTTAGTTCTGCTAGCGGGAGGCAATGAGCAGTTCTTC.

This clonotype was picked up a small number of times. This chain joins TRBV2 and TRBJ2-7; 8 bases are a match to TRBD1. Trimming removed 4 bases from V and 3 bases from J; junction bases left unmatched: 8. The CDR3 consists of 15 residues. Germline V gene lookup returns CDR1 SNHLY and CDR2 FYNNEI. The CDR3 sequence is CASSGVDRDDYEQYF. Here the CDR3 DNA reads TGTGCCAGCAGTGGGGTGGACAGGGACGACTACGAGCAGTACTTC.

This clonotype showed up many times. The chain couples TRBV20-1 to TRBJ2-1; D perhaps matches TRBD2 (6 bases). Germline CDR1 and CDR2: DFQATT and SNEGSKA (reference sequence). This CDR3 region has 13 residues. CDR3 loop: CSAQWAGYNEQFF. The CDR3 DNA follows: TGCAGCGCCCAATGGGCGGGATACAATGAGCAGTTCTTC.

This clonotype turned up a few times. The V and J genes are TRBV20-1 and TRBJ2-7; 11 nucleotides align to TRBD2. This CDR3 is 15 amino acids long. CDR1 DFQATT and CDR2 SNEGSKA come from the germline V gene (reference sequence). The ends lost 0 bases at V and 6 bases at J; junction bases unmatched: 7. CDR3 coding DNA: TGCAGTGCTAGAGATTACACTAGCGGGAGTCCCGAGCAGTACTTC. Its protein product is CSARDYTSGSPEQYF.

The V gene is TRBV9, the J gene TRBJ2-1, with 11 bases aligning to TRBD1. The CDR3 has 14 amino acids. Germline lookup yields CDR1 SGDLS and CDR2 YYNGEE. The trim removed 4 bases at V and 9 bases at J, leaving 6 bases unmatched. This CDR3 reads CASSPWTGGIEQFF. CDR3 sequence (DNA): TGTGCCAGCAGCCCCTGGACAGGGGGCATTGAGCAGTTCTTC.

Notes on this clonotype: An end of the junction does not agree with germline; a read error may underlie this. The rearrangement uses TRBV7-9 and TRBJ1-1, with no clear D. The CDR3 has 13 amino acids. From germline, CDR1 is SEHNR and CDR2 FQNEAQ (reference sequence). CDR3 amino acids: CASILVEGTEAFF. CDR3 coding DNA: TGTGCCAGCATCTTAGTTGAAGGGACTGAAGCTTTCTTT.

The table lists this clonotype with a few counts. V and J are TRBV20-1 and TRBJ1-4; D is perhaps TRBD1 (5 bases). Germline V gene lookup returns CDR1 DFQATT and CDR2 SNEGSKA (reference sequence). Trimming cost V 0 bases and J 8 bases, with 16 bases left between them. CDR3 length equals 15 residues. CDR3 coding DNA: TGCAGTGCTAGAGATTTAGGGGCTGAAGGGGAAAAACTGTTTTTT. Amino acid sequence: CSARDLGAEGEKLFF.